This TCR beta chain is drawn from a study of cytomegalovirus exposure and HLA in healthy donors. Looked up from germline, CDR1 is SGHDT and CDR2 is YYEEEE. Trimming shortened V by 4 bases and J by 8 bases, and 9 bases separated the two germline ends. The CDR3 consists of 11 residues. Researchers ran the PCR with 60 Vbeta and 13 Jbeta primers. Profiling relied on immunoSEQ multiplex PCR, and the TCRdb table lists in-frame clones only, not all of them. The sample lists more than 150,000 clones, roughly 84% occurring once. Source material: PBMCs. The chain carries TRBV5-6 and TRBJ1-2; no firm D call. The source of this sequence is a boy aged 5-17 years in good health and CMV-seronegative. The CDR3 protein is CASSLAGGYTF. DNA of the CDR3: TGTGCCAGCAGCCTCGCGGGGGGCTACACCTTC. The entire variable domain, with the rest obtained from reference TRBV5-6 and TRBJ1-2, is as follows: DAGVTQSPTHLIKTRGQQVTLRCSPKSGHDTVSWYQQALGQGPQFIFQYYEEEERQRGNFPDRFSGHQFPNYSSELNVNALLLGDSALYLCASSLAGGYTFGSGTRLTVV.